The entry that follows covers one T cell receptor (beta chain) sequence. This record comes from a study of blood T cell repertoires in COVID-19. At the level of the study: In each case, the material was cDNA or gDNA derived from T cells, B-cell-depleted T cells, or PBMCs.

The CDR3 loop spans 16 amino acids. V lost 1 base and J lost 2, with 15 bases in between. Germline CDR1 reads LGHDT; CDR2 reads YNNKEL (reference sequence). In the authors' workflow: The authors estimated nucleated cell counts from reference gene primer amplification. Generated by immunoSEQ multiplex PCR, the TCRdb table keeps only in-frame clones and is missing some. That table supplies the V and J calls and clone size; D and trimming were determined from the DNA. The sample contains 23,000 or so clones, about nine tenths of which appear only once. Sequencing input: peripheral blood. This clonotype was obtained from a man between 50 and 59 years old with active COVID-19. The chain combines TRBV3-1 (or the pseudogene TRBV3-2) with TRBJ2-7, with D perhaps matching TRBD1 (5 bases). This chain's CDR3 is CASSQAPQGRTYEQYF. The CDR3 DNA reads TGTGCCAGCAGCCAAGCACCGCAGGGCCGTACCTACGAGCAGTACTTC.